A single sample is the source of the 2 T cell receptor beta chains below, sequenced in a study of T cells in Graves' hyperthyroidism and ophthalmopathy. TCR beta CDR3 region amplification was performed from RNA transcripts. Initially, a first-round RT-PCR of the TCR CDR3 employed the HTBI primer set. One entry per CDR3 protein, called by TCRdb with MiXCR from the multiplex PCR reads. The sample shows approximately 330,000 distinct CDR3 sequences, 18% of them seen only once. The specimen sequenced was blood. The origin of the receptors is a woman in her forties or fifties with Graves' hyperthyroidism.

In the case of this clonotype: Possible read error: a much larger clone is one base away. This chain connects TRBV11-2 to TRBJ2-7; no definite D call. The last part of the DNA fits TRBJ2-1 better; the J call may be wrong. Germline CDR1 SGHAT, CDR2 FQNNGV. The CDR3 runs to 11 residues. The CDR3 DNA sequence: TGTGCCAGCAGCCCGAACTACGAGCAGTTCTTC. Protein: CASSPNYEQFF.

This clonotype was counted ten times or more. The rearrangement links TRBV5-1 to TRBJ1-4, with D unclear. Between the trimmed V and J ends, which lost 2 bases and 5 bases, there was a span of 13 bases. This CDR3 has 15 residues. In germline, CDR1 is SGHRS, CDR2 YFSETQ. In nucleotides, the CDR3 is TGCGCCAGCAGCTTCCTTAACACGGAGAATGAAAAACTGTTTTTT. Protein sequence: CASSFLNTENEKLFF.